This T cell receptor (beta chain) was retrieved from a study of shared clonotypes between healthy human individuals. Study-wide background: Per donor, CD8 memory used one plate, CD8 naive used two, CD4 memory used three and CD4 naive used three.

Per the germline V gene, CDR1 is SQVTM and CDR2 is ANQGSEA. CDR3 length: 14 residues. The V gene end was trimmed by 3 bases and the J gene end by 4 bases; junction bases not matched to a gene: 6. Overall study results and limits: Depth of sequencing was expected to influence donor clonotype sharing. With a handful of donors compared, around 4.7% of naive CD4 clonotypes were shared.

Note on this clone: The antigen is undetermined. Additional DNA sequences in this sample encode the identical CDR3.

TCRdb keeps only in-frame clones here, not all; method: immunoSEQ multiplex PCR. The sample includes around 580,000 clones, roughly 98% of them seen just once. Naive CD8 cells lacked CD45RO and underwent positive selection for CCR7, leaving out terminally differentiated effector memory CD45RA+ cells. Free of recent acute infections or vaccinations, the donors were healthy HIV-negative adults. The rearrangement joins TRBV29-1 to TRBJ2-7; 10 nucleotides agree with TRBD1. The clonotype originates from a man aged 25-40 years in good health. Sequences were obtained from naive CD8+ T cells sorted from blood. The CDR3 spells CSVEGTGEGYEQYF. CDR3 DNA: TGCAGCGTTGAGGGGACAGGGGAAGGGTACGAGCAGTACTTC.